This T cell receptor (beta chain) emerged from a study of CD8 T cells in ankylosing spondylitis. Study-level results: Clones linked to disease were reported to show significant enrichment in matched ankylosing spondylitis synovial fluid. Ankylosing spondylitis blood appeared to carry a characteristic TCR beta motif of seven to nine highly homologous variants.

CDR1 SGHTA and CDR2 FQGNSA come from the germline V gene. V gave up 0 bases and J gave up 9 bases, with 11 bases separating them. The CDR3 spans 13 residues. Libraries of TCR beta came from quantitative 5'-RACE with molecular barcodes. TCRdb re-derived calls from the 5' RACE reads in MiXCR, one entry per CDR3 protein. The sample yields approximately 260,000 distinct CDR3 sequences, roughly 8.6% seen once. This clonotype occurred many times. Its antigen remains unknown. The receptor's source is a male donor with ankylosing spondylitis or in good health (not recorded which). The sequencing sample was made of blood, either unsorted or a sorted T cell fraction (not recorded which). The chain links TRBV7-2 to TRBJ1-1; possibly TRBD1 for D (5 bases). The CDR3 nucleotides are TGTGCCAGCAGCTTAGCTGGGGAGGGGAAAGCTTTCTTT. Encoded protein: CASSLAGEGKAFF.